This T cell receptor (beta chain) was sequenced for a study of cytomegalovirus exposure and HLA in healthy donors (dated by TCRdb to 2016 to 2017). Looking at the study overall: In an earlier analysis of several hundred of the donors, about 270 Gb of sequence data and about 110 million unique TCR beta sequences from about 179 million T cells were reported. Donor age, sex, ethnicity and CMV serostatus were collected together with the repertoire data. The T cell repertoires of 700 or so subjects were profiled by immunosequencing and related to cytomegalovirus serostatus. The study aimed to test whether cataloging public T cell receptors could reveal signatures of past pathogen exposure. On average, around 200,000 unique TCR beta nucleotide sequences were sequenced per donor among some 430 genotyped donors of the cohort, with roughly a sixth of those sequences being non-productive. In an earlier analysis of over 550 of the donors, high-throughput TCR beta sequencing was used to judge whether each TCR beta V gene segment behaved as functional or pseudogenic. Because of strong linkage in the cohort, roughly 5 DR-DQ haplotypes were treated as single units for association and clustering. Every discovery cohort repertoire had been produced on one sequencing platform. High-throughput TCR immunosequencing, statistical association of individual TCRs with disease status, and machine learning were combined to predict cytomegalovirus infection status. The number of typed donors differed by locus: about 620-630 for A, B, C, DRB1 and DQB1; some 540 for DQA1; around 610 for DPA1; and roughly 450 for DPB1. Roughly 300 gigabases of sequencing data and around 80 million unique TCR sequences made up an early release that covered about 640 HLA-typed donors. The genetic ancestry cluster associated with self-reported Caucasian donors included about 81% of the approximately 430 genotyped donors. In a later analysis, previously published TCR beta repertoires from 500 to 750 donors were re-analyzed and high-resolution HLA genotyping was added so that TCR occurrence patterns could be studied. Rather than using new phenotypic data, the later analysis identified candidate immune exposures from TCR beta sequences and from how often those sequences occurred across donors. Both class I and class II loci were covered by HLA typing, at four-digit resolution. A later genetic analysis took genome-wide SNP genotypes for about 65% of the 666 donors and used that subset as a discovery cohort. Along with the 666-subject first cohort, a separate validation cohort of around 110 different subjects was used. Broad study findings and their caveats: According to a later analysis, most CMV-associated TCR beta chains appeared to be HLA-restricted, and the HLA associations seemed to be driven largely by CMV exposure. A further reported finding was that TCR beta sequences accurately predicted the HLA-A and HLA-B alleles for most subjects in the first cohort. In vitro tests confirmed that a few of the cytomegalovirus-associated TCR beta chains recognize cytomegalovirus antigens. Most TCR sequences were observed very rarely across donors, whereas some public TCRs were present in many individuals. Specific HLA alleles were associated with some 15,000 TCR beta sequences at a false discovery rate of 0.05 in a later analysis. The cohort was sequenced for TCR beta chains only, and without alpha or paired-chain data the features that could be detected were limited. In a later analysis, the rate of TCR association differed among HLA loci, with DRB1 alleles having the most associated TCRs and HLA-C alleles having the fewest. In a later analysis, several top co-occurrence clusters were reported to appear linked to parvovirus B19, influenza, CMV and Epstein-Barr virus. Presence/absence analyses assumed roughly uniform sequencing depth across donors, an assumption that may not hold. The 87-base-pair reads could not distinguish some IMGT-functional V segments, including TRBV6-2 and TRBV6-3, so those segments were excluded. In a later genetic analysis, fewer N-insertions in productive TCRs were reported among donors in an Asian-associated ancestry cluster than the roughly 640-donor mean. A total of 150 or so TCR beta chains were listed by the study as associated with cytomegalovirus. In a later analysis, HLA-associated TCR beta chains were found to be more clonally expanded and to have lower generation probabilities than equally common non-associated chains. The sequencing pipeline was judged likely to have produced a cluster of highly shared sequence variants as a technical artifact. Cytomegalovirus status was reported to be diagnosed by the classifier with high specificity and sensitivity in both the original and validation cohorts. Because counts were too low, around 17 rarely observed V segments, including chromosome 9 orphons, were left out of the earlier analysis of about 620 of the donors. Broadly in line with IMGT annotations, most TCR beta V segments showed up in productive rearrangements about 90% or about 30% of the time in an earlier analysis of approximately 600 of the donors. Immune exposure information for the cohort was limited to CMV serostatus. In a later genetic analysis, a missense DCLRE1C variant was associated with V-gene and J-gene trimming of TCR beta chains, and the association was replicated in an independent cohort. Correlated functional status among segregating V segments might reflect linkage disequilibrium, but an unknown experimental factor could not be ruled out. The authors suggested that the approach could potentially be extended to other disease states and immunological phenotypes. Because some donors lacked HLA typing at each locus, the association tests relied only on the typed subset. Strong co-occurrence of HLA alleles, especially DR and DQ, made assigning TCR associations to individual alleles difficult.

The CDR3 spans 14 residues, from the cysteine through the phenylalanine. Solely the CDR3 DNA is kept, with 42 bases framed from the first base. The germline V gene (reference sequence) yields SEHNR for CDR1 and FQNEAQ for CDR2. V loses 6 bases at its end and J loses 6 bases; junction bases beyond the gene matches: 6. As for this clone: The specificity of this receptor is unknown.

The library was made by the immunoSEQ multiplex PCR assay. The multiplex PCR relied on a mix of 60 forward primers for TCR Vbeta segments and 13 reverse primers for TCR Jbeta segments. A multiplex PCR assay on genomic DNA amplified the CDR3 region of rearranged TCR beta genes. On the Illumina HiSeq System, the amplified TCR beta libraries were sequenced as 87-base-pair reads. Regarding the original processing steps: A later analysis tallied around 82 million unique TCR beta chains across the 700 or so repertoires, and some 10 million of those chains were shared by two or more donors. Raw reads were error-corrected and collapsed into unique sequences by a nearest-neighbor algorithm in which closely related sequences were merged to remove PCR and sequencing errors. Alignment of CDR3 sequences to IMGT reference sequences was used to assign V, D and J gene segments. Each retained sequence needed at least a six-nucleotide match to both a V gene segment and a J gene segment. A rearrangement was called productive if the CDR3 had no stop codons and remained in frame with V and J, and every other rearrangement was called non-productive. CDR3 was defined by IMGT convention, running from the second conserved V-encoded cysteine to the conserved J-encoded phenylalanine. In an earlier analysis of more than 550 of the donors, sequences lacking an unambiguous match to a single V gene segment were excluded. In an earlier analysis of 450 to 750 of the donors, a V segment was called functional when productive rearrangements were above 56.7%, and segregating when the standard deviation between donors exceeded 5%. A statistical classification framework was built to diagnose cytomegalovirus status from the catalog of TCR beta chain sequences. In a later analysis, V and J genes were assigned by comparing TCR nucleotide sequences against IMGT/GENE-DB human TR gene sequences. Using the TCRdist pipeline, a later analysis assigned CDR3 sequences along with most-parsimonious VDJ recombination scenarios. In a later analysis, every TCR beta chain was defined by the combination of its CDR3 amino acid sequence and its V-gene family, and reads without a unique V-gene family were dropped. To address suspected cross-contamination and a sequencing artifact, a later analysis removed a few hundred highly shared, low-generation-probability nucleotide sequences. A later analysis calculated a clonal expansion index for each public chain from normalized within-repertoire ranks of inferred template counts. Generation probabilities in a later analysis came from a VDJ recombination model fitted to out-of-frame rearrangements, and those results were checked against IGoR. In a later analysis, hypergeometric tests were used to score TCR-TCR, TCR-HLA and TCR-CMV co-occurrence, with a repertoire-size bias correction applied to TCR pairs. False discovery rates were estimated in a later analysis by permuting HLA or CMV assignments 20 times. In a later analysis, co-occurring TCRs were grouped using DBSCAN, and TCRdist sequence similarity was added for clustering within HLA-allele-positive subsets. Co-occurrence clustering excluded repertoires with fewer than 30,000 or more than 120,000 public chains, plus five with anomalous nucleotide sharing. The immuneACCESS repertoire file appears here via TCRdb, limited to in-frame rearrangements. These files lack a portion of the clones; in checked studies, under half of the deficit traces to unresolved V genes, and the cause of the others is not known. That table gives V, J and clone size, and the DNA gave D and trimming. The sample's own table lists some 120,000 clones. Clones ranked in the top ten supply roughly 2% of the sample.

The cohort was made up of 500 to 850 healthy bone marrow donors. At the time of sampling, all cohort members were nominally healthy, though unrecorded immune exposures were likely present. The donor tested CMV seronegative and was one of the 352 seronegative cohort members. A peripheral blood sample was collected from each donor, and TCR beta sequencing was performed on peripheral blood mononuclear cells. Genomic DNA extraction from the blood cell samples was performed with the Qiagen DNeasy Blood Extraction Kit. Recombination connected TRBV7-9 to TRBJ1-4, and 8 junctional nucleotides match TRBD1. The receptor comes from a woman aged 60 to 75 in good health and CMV-seronegative. The sequencing input was PBMCs. The CDR3 reads as follows: CASRRQGSHEKLFF. The DNA is as follows: TGTGCCAGCAGAAGACAGGGGTCCCATGAAAAACTGTTTTTT.